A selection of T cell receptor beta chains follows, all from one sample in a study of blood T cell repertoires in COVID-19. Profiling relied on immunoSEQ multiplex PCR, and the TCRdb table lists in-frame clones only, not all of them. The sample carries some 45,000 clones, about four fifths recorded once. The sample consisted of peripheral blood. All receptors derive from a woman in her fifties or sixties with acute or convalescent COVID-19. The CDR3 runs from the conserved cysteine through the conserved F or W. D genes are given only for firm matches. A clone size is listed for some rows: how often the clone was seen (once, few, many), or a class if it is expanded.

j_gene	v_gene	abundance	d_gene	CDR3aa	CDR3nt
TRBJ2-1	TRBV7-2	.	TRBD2	CASSLPLLAGGQNEQFF	TGTGCCAGCAGCTTGCCCTTACTAGCGGGGGGGCAGAATGAGCAGTTCTTC
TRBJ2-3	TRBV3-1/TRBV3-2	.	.	CASSHGEGDTQYF	TGTGCCAGCAGCCACGGGGAAGGAGATACGCAGTATTTT
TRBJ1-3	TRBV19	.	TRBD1	CASSIPIGTGGNTIYF	TGTGCCAGTAGTATACCAATCGGGACAGGGGGAAACACCATATATTTT
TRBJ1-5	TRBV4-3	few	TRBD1	CASSQEWQGDQPQHF	TGCGCCAGCAGCCAAGAATGGCAGGGGGATCAGCCCCAGCATTTT
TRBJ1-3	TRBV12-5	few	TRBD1	CASGPGQEGNTIYF	TGTGCTAGTGGTCCGGGACAGGAAGGAAACACCATATATTTT
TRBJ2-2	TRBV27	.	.	CASSFGGWTGELFF	TGTGCCAGCAGTTTTGGCGGGTGGACCGGGGAGCTGTTTTTT
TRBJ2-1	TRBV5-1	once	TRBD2	CASFGLAGRNEQFF	TGCGCCAGTTTCGGACTAGCGGGTAGAAATGAGCAGTTCTTC
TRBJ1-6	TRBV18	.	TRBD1	CASSPSVWGQVDSPLHF	TGTGCCAGCTCACCAAGCGTATGGGGACAGGTAGATTCACCCCTCCACTTT
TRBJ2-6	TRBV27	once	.	CASSIHRAGANVLTF	TGTGCCAGCAGTATCCACAGGGCCGGGGCCAACGTCCTGACTTTC
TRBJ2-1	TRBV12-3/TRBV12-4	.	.	CASSLVPYNEQFF	TGTGCCAGCAGCCTTGTCCCCTACAATGAGCAGTTCTTC
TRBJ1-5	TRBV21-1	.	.	CASSKEPGQSSNQPQHF	TGTGCCAGCAGCAAAGAACCGGGACAAAGTAGCAATCAGCCCCAGCATTTT
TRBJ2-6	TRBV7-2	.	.	CASSSTPGANVLTF	TGTGCCAGCAGCTCCACTCCAGGGGCCAACGTCCTGACTTTC
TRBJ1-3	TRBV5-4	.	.	CASRSASGNTIYF	TGTGCCAGCAGGAGTGCCTCTGGAAACACCATATATTTT
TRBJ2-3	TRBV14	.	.	CASSQVWGRITDTQYF	TGTGCCAGCAGCCAAGTATGGGGGCGGATCACAGATACGCAGTATTTT
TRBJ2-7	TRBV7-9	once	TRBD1	CASSFRPGQDAYEQYF	TGTGCCAGCAGCTTTCGGCCCGGACAGGATGCCTACGAGCAGTACTTC
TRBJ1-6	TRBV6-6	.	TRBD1	CASSYGTGKSPLHF	TGTGCCAGCAGTTACGGGACAGGGAAATCACCCCTCCACTTT
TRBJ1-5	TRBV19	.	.	CASSIEHSNSNQPQHF	TGTGCCAGTAGTATAGAACATAGCAATAGCAATCAGCCCCAGCATTTT
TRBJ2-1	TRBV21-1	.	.	CASSKEQPNEQFF	TGTGCCAGCAGCAAAGAACAGCCTAATGAGCAGTTCTTC
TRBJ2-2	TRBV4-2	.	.	CASSQDQVRSSTGELFF	TGTGCCAGCAGCCAAGATCAAGTGCGGTCGAGCACCGGGGAGCTGTTTTTT
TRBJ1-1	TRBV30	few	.	CAWSVLLPRHQNTEAFF	TGTGCCTGGAGTGTCCTACTCCCGAGACACCAGAACACTGAAGCTTTCTTT
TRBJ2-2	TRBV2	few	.	CASSESRGWAGELFF	TGTGCCAGCAGTGAAAGCAGGGGCTGGGCCGGGGAGCTGTTTTTT
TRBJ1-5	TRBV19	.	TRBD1	CASRRTGSNQPQHF	TGTGCCAGTAGGCGGACAGGGAGCAATCAGCCCCAGCATTTT
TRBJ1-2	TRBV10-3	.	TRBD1	CAISDRRGNQANYGYTF	TGTGCCATCAGTGATCGCAGGGGGAACCAAGCTAACTATGGCTACACCTTC
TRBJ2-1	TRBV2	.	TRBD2	CASSAGLAGGTLGSYNEQFF	TGTGCCAGCAGTGCAGGACTAGCGGGGGGGACACTCGGCTCCTACAATGAGCAGTTCTTC
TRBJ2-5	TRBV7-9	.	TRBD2	CASSAGTSGKETQYF	TGTGCCAGCAGCGCCGGGACTAGCGGGAAAGAGACCCAGTACTTC
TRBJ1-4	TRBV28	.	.	CASSLMRQWQKLFF	TGTGCCAGCAGTCTGATGAGACAGTGGCAAAAACTGTTTTTT
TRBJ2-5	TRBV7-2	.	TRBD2	CASSLQAGGHETQYF	TGTGCCAGCAGCCTACAAGCGGGGGGGCACGAGACCCAGTACTTC
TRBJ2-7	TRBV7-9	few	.	CASRDRSSYEQYF	TGTGCCAGCCGAGACAGGAGCTCCTACGAGCAGTACTTC
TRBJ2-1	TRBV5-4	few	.	CASSPSVSSYNEQFF	TGTGCCAGCAGCCCAAGTGTCAGCTCCTACAATGAGCAGTTCTTC
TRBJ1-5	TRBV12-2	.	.	CASRLVRCGADGEGPNQPQHF	TGTGCAAGTCGCTTAGTTCGCTGTGGAGCAGACGGGGAGGGCCCCAATCAGCCCCAGCATTTT
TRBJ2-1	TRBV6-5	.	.	CASITDTYNEQFF	TGTGCCAGCATCACCGATACTTACAATGAGCAGTTCTTC
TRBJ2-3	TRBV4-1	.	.	CASSPGQNTDTQYF	TGCGCCAGCAGCCCAGGGCAGAACACAGATACGCAGTATTTT
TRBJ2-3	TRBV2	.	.	CASSEIRADTQYF	TGTGCCAGCAGTGAAATTAGAGCAGATACGCAGTATTTT
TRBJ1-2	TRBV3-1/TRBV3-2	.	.	CASSQESPGYGYTF	TGTGCCAGCAGCCAAGAGTCCCCAGGCTATGGCTACACCTTC
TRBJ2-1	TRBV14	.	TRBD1	CASSQPGTGPNEQFF	TGTGCCAGCAGCCAACCCGGGACAGGGCCAAATGAGCAGTTCTTC